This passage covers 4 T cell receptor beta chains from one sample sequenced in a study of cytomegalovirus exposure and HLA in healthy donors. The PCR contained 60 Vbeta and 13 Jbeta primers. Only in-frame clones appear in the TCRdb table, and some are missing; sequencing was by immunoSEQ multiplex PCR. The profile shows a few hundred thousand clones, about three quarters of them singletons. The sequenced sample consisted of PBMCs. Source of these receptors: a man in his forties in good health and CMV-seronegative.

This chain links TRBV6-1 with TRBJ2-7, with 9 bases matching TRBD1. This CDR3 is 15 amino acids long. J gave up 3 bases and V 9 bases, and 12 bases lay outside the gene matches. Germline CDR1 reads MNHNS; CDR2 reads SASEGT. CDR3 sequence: CASKRSGQGNYEQYF. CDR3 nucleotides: TGTGCCAGTAAACGTTCGGGACAGGGTAACTACGAGCAGTACTTC.

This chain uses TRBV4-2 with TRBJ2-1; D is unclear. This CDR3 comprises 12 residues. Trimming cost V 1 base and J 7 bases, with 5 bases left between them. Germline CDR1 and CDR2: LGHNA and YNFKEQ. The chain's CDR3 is CASSQGRNEQFF. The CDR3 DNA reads TGTGCCAGCAGCCAAGGCAGGAATGAGCAGTTCTTC.

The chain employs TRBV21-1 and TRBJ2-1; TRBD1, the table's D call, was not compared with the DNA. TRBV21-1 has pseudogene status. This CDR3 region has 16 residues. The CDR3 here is CASSKRQALSYNEQFF. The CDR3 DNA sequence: TGTGCCAGCAGCAAAAGACAAGCACTCTCCTACAATGAGCAGTTCTTC.

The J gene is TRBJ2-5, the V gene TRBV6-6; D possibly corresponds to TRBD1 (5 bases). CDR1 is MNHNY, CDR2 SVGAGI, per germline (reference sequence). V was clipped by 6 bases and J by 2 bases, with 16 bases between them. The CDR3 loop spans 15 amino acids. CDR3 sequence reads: CASSRLPDRQETQYF. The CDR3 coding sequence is TGTGCCAGCAGCCGCCTACCAGACAGACAAGAGACCCAGTACTTC.